These 32 T cell receptor beta chains came from one sample sequenced in a study of Ad26.COV2.S vaccination and SARS-CoV-2 variants. The table came from immunoSEQ multiplex PCR; TCRdb's copy has only in-frame clones and leaves some out. Of some 250,000 clones in the sample, roughly 88% were seen once. Treatment: some 20 received Ad26.COV2.S at low or high dose, single or two shots; 5 received placebo; per-sample allocation not given. Samples were taken on day 63 after the first vaccine or placebo injection. The sequencing here drew on peripheral blood, taken in a trial of Ad26.COV2.S vaccine versus placebo. These receptors were collected from a person between 18 and 65 years old who received the Ad26.COV2.S COVID-19 vaccine or a placebo.

The chain is built from TRBV7-9 and TRBJ1-1; D unresolved. Looked up from germline, CDR1 is SEHNR and CDR2 is FQNEAQ (reference sequence). The CDR3 is 12 residues long. V lost 4 bases to trimming and J lost 7 bases, with 10 bases between them. CDR3 region: CASSSQTYEAFF. CDR3 sequence (DNA): TGTGCCAGCAGCTCCCAAACGTATGAAGCTTTCTTT.

This sequence joins TRBV7-3 and TRBJ1-2; D unclear. Germline CDR1 is SGHTA and CDR2 is FQGTGA. V was pared by 9 bases and J by 4 bases, with 15 bases between. This CDR3 is built from 13 residues. The CDR3 spells CASSEKAGYGYTF. In DNA, the CDR3 is TGTGCCAGTTCCGAGAAGGCGGGCTATGGCTACACCTTC.

The chain links TRBV28 to TRBJ2-7, with D possibly being TRBD1 (8 bases). Germline V gives CDR1 MDHEN, CDR2 SYDVKM. CDR3 length equals 15 residues. V shed 5 bases and J shed 3 bases, with 17 bases lying between them. The CDR3 sequence: CASSQTYRGGYEQYF. The CDR3 DNA is TGTGCCAGCAGTCAAACCTACAGGGGGGGCTACGAGCAGTACTTC.

This clone has a handful of counts. CDR3 DNA sequence: TGTGCCAGCAGCCTTAGCGGGGGGTCCACCTACGAGCAGTACTTC. Translating gives CASSLSGGSTYEQYF. The chain couples TRBV7-8 to TRBJ2-7, with 10 bases lining up with TRBD2. The CDR3 runs to 15 residues. Looked up from germline, CDR1 is SGHVS and CDR2 is FQNEAQ. V lost 5 bases, J lost 2 bases, and 6 bases stayed unmatched.

The J gene is TRBJ2-5, the V gene TRBV6-2 or TRBV6-3; 9 bases map to TRBD2. V was clipped by 5 bases and J by 5 bases; unmatched bases: 12. Germline V CDR1 and CDR2: MNHEY, SVGEGT. The CDR3 sequence is 16 residues long. The CDR3 nucleotides read TGTGCCAGCAGTCTCCCTCCTAGCGGGGCGGGGGAGACCCAGTACTTC. Translated: CASSLPPSGAGETQYF.

This chain uses TRBV7-2 with TRBJ1-3; the D gene is possibly TRBD1 (5 bases). The CDR3 consists of 15 residues. The V gene's germline CDR1 is SGHTA and CDR2 FQGNSA. The V end lost 5 bases, the J end lost 7 bases, and 18 bases lay between the germline ends. The CDR3 is CASSQDTGAGNTIYF. The CDR3 DNA is TGTGCCAGCAGCCAAGATACCGGGGCCGGGAACACCATATATTTT.

This clone came up a few times. This sequence joins TRBV30 and TRBJ1-3; D is uncertain. Germline V gene data show CDR1 as GTSNPN and CDR2 as SVGIG (reference sequence). CDR3 size: 16 residues. V was trimmed by 4 bases and J by 0 bases, leaving 16 bases between them. For the CDR3, the DNA is TGTGCCTGGACCGCTCTCGGCGGGAACTCTGGAAACACCATATATTTT. The encoded protein is CAWTALGGNSGNTIYF. Full variable domain (outside the CDR3, taken from reference TRBV30 and TRBJ1-3): SQTIHQWPATLVQPVGSPLSLECTVEGTSNPNLYWYRQAAGRGLQLLFYSVGIGQISSEVPQNLSASRPQDRQFILSSKKLLLSDSGFYLCAWTALGGNSGNTIYFGEGSWLTVV.

Here the CDR3 reads CASSPTRRDRPGSYEQYF. The CDR3 region has the DNA TGTGCCAGCAGCCCCACCCGACGGGACCGTCCGGGGAGCTACGAGCAGTACTTC. This chain connects TRBV2 to TRBJ2-7, with D perhaps assigned TRBD1 or TRBD2 (5 bases each). Germline CDR1 reads SNHLY; CDR2 reads FYNNEI. CDR3 length equals 18 residues. The germline V and J ends were trimmed by 6 bases and 3 bases, with 27 bases remaining between them.

This clone was detected once. V usage is TRBV7-2 and J usage is TRBJ2-7; perhaps TRBD1 as D (6 bases). Deletions cut 7 bases from V and 4 bases from J, with 17 bases between. The CDR3 runs to 14 residues. In germline, CDR1 is SGHTA, CDR2 FQGNSA. In nucleotides, the CDR3 is TGTGCCAGCAACCATCCCGGGACACTTTACGAGCAGTACTTC. The encoded protein is CASNHPGTLYEQYF.

The J gene is TRBJ2-5, the V gene TRBV27; D gene uncertain. From germline, CDR1 is MNHEY and CDR2 SMNVEV (reference sequence). V was shortened by 3 bases and J by 5 bases, with 13 bases between the two germline ends. The CDR3 is made up of 14 amino acids. The CDR3 DNA follows: TGTGCCAGCAGTTTCAATGGGTTTTCGGAGACCCAGTACTTC. This codes for CASSFNGFSETQYF.

The V gene is TRBV7-8, the J gene TRBJ2-3; a weak D match, TRBD1 (5 bases). Between the trimmed V and J ends, which lost 5 bases and 7 bases, there was a span of 16 bases. The CDR3 is made up of 14 amino acids. Germline lookup yields CDR1 SGHVS and CDR2 FQNEAQ. CDR3 sequence: CASSVGHKQNTQYF. In DNA, the CDR3 is TGTGCCAGCAGCGTCGGACACAAACAGAATACGCAGTATTTT.

This chain links TRBV9 with TRBJ2-5, with 12 bases fitting TRBD1. CDR1 and CDR2 (germline): SGDLS, YYNGEE. The CDR3 has 15 amino acids. J lost 5 bases, V lost 3 bases, and 5 bases had no gene match. The CDR3 DNA follows: TGTGCCAGCAGCGCGGGGGACAGGGGGCGGGAGACCCAGTACTTC. Translation gives CASSAGDRGRETQYF.

CDR3 region: CASSSLTGDYGYTF. The CDR3 DNA reads as TGCGCCAGCAGCTCCTTAACAGGGGACTATGGCTACACCTTC. J is TRBJ1-2 and V is TRBV5-1; 7 nucleotides agree with TRBD1. The V segment lost 3 bases and the J segment 3 bases; nucleotides outside the gene matches: 5. There are 14 residues in the CDR3. In germline, CDR1 is SGHRS, CDR2 YFSETQ.

V gene TRBV3-1 (or the pseudogene TRBV3-2) combines with J gene TRBJ1-2; D may be TRBD1 (5 bases). V was clipped by 4 bases and J by 8 bases, with 8 bases between them. This CDR3 spans 11 amino acids. Germline loops: CDR1 LGHDT, CDR2 YNNKEL (reference sequence). The CDR3 region is CASSPGGGYTF. As DNA, the CDR3 is TGTGCCAGCAGCCCCGGGGGAGGCTACACCTTC.

The gene calls are TRBV12-3 or TRBV12-4 and TRBJ2-3, with D uncertain. Trimming pared 3 bases from V and 4 bases from J, leaving 8 bases between. The CDR3 runs 13 residues. Here the CDR3 DNA reads TGTGCCAGCAGTTTGGGGTACGCAGATACGCAGTATTTT. Translation gives CASSLGYADTQYF.

The chain links TRBV20-1 to TRBJ2-3, with TRBD2 identical over 12 bases. CDR3 length: 17 amino acids. Germline V gene lookup returns CDR1 DFQATT and CDR2 SNEGSKA (reference sequence). Trimming took 3 bases from V and 0 from J; bases not matched to a gene: 7. This chain's CDR3 is CSASASGGARSTDTQYF. The CDR3 nucleotides are TGCAGTGCTAGTGCTAGCGGGGGGGCTCGAAGCACAGATACGCAGTATTTT.

This clone has just one count. The chain has TRBV7-8 and TRBJ1-3; the D gene is possibly TRBD1 (5 bases). Trimming pared 3 bases from V and 7 bases from J, leaving 7 bases between. The CDR3 runs to 12 residues. Germline CDR1 SGHVS, CDR2 FQNEAQ. The CDR3 sequence is CASSFGGNTIYF. CDR3 DNA sequence: TGTGCCAGCAGCTTCGGGGGTAACACCATATATTTT.

CDR3 residues: CASSKTSGSVETQYF. The CDR3 nucleotides read TGTGCCAGTAGTAAGACTAGCGGGAGTGTTGAGACCCAGTACTTC. V and J are TRBV19 and TRBJ2-5; TRBD2 agrees at 12 bases. Unmatched junction bases numbered 5, after V lost 4 bases and J lost 5 bases. The V gene's germline CDR1 is LNHDA and CDR2 SQIVND (reference sequence). This CDR3 is built from 15 residues.

The chain employs TRBV5-1 and TRBJ2-7; TRBD2 aligns across 10 bases. The trim removed 3 bases at V and 4 bases at J, leaving 4 bases unmatched. Germline-derived CDR1 and CDR2 are SGHRS and YFSETQ. The CDR3 is 14 residues long. The CDR3: CASSWEREGYEQYF. CDR3 nucleotides: TGCGCCAGCAGCTGGGAGCGGGAGGGGTACGAGCAGTACTTC.

This CDR3 reads CASMARAINGYTF. The CDR3 DNA follows: TGTGCCAGCATGGCCAGAGCTATTAATGGCTACACCTTC. This rearrangement joins TRBV12-3 or TRBV12-4 to TRBJ1-2; D not certain. The CDR3 runs to 13 residues. The germline V and J ends were trimmed by 7 bases and 6 bases, with 15 bases remaining between them.

This clone was found once. The chain couples TRBV7-2 to TRBJ2-3; a possible D gene is TRBD1 (6 bases). V dropped 3 bases and J dropped 7 bases, with 14 bases sitting between them. From germline, CDR1 is SGHTA and CDR2 FQGNSA. The CDR3 extends over 14 amino acids. CDR3 bases: TGTGCCAGCAGCTTCCGGACAGCACAAAATACGCAGTATTTT. Translated: CASSFRTAQNTQYF.

The J gene is TRBJ2-1, the V gene TRBV5-1, with D perhaps being TRBD1 or TRBD2 (6 bases each). The CDR3 has 15 residues. Per germline, CDR1 SGHRS and CDR2 YFSETQ. The ends were cut back, 5 bases at V and 0 bases at J, with 12 bases in the middle. The CDR3 DNA sequence: TGCGCCAGCAGGGGGGCGGGGAGCTCCTACAATGAGCAGTTCTTC. This encodes CASRGAGSSYNEQFF.

The V gene is TRBV3-1 (or the pseudogene TRBV3-2), the J gene TRBJ2-7, with no clear D. Germline V gene data show CDR1 as LGHDT and CDR2 as YNNKEL (reference sequence). The V gene lost 3 bases and the J gene lost 7 bases, with 10 bases spanning the gap. This CDR3 region has 12 residues. The CDR3 protein is CASSHTESEQYF. CDR3 nucleotide sequence: TGTGCCAGCAGCCATACAGAGTCAGAGCAGTACTTC.

The CDR3, as DNA: TGTGCCAGCTCACCAGCGGGGAATAGCAATCAGCCCCAGCATTTT. This gives the protein CASSPAGNSNQPQHF. The chain carries TRBV18 and TRBJ1-5; no reliable D call. Germline CDR1 reads KGHSH; CDR2 reads LQKENI. V lost 2 bases, J lost 0 bases, and 8 bases lay in between. CDR3 size: 15 residues.

The chain uses TRBV9 and TRBJ2-7; tentatively, D is TRBD1 (5 bases). This CDR3 has 15 residues. CDR1 and CDR2 (germline): SGDLS, YYNGEE. With 4 bases removed from V and 0 bases from J, the gap between germline ends came to 14 bases. The CDR3 reads CASSQGAFSSYEQYF. In DNA form, the CDR3 reads TGTGCCAGCAGCCAAGGGGCTTTTAGCTCCTACGAGCAGTACTTC.

The chain combines TRBV9 with TRBJ2-1; D uncertain. Germline V gene data show CDR1 as SGDLS and CDR2 as YYNGEE. The CDR3 has 15 amino acids. Trimming took off 0 bases at V and 4 bases at J, with 11 bases between the two ends. The CDR3 nucleotides read TGTGCCAGCAGCGTAGCCGTGAATGGGTACAATGAGCAGTTCTTC. It is translated as CASSVAVNGYNEQFF.

The chain links TRBV7-2 to TRBJ2-1; TRBD2 matches at 10 bases. Germline V gene lookup returns CDR1 SGHTA and CDR2 FQGNSA. After removal of 4 bases from V and 10 bases from J, the junction contained 10 bases not matched to a gene. There are 15 residues in the CDR3. The CDR3 spells CASSSSPLSGGEQFF. As DNA, the CDR3 is TGTGCCAGCAGCTCTAGTCCCCTTAGCGGGGGGGAGCAGTTCTTC.

The CDR3 nucleotides read TGCGCCAGCAGCACCGGACAGGGGGCGTTTATTCAAGAGACCCAGTACTTC. Translation: CASSTGQGAFIQETQYF. The chain is built from TRBV5-1 and TRBJ2-5, with 11 bases that match TRBD1. The V gene's germline CDR1 is SGHRS and CDR2 YFSETQ. The CDR3 totals 17 residues. J lost 2 bases, V lost 4 bases, and 10 bases had no gene match.

CDR3 sequence reads: CASSQDATGPYEQYF. Written as DNA, the CDR3 is TGCGCCAGCAGCCAAGATGCCACAGGGCCGTACGAGCAGTACTTC. The chain employs TRBV4-3 and TRBJ2-7, with a tentative D call TRBD1 (6 bases). The germline V gene encodes CDR1 LGHNA and CDR2 YSLEER. The CDR3 is made up of 15 amino acids. Trimming stripped 0 bases from V and 4 bases from J, with 13 bases between.

This chain connects TRBV7-9 to TRBJ2-3; 14 nucleotides agree with TRBD2. V lost 7 bases to trimming and J lost 5 bases; unmatched junction nucleotides: 5. The germline CDR1 and CDR2 sequences are SEHNR and FQNEAQ (reference sequence). The CDR3 length is 15 residues. The CDR3, as DNA: TGTGCCAGCAAGGGACTAGCGGGAGAAAGAGATACGCAGTATTTT. Encoded protein: CASKGLAGERDTQYF.

This clone was found a few times. The chain joins TRBV6-2 or TRBV6-3 to TRBJ1-6, with D unresolved. V was trimmed by 2 bases and J by 8 bases, leaving 13 bases between them. This CDR3 has 15 amino acids. Germline loops: CDR1 MNHEY, CDR2 SVGEGT. CDR3 residues: CASSYGVSGYSPLHF. The CDR3 DNA follows: TGTGCCAGCAGTTACGGGGTGTCGGGCTATTCACCCCTCCACTTT.

The chain joins TRBV6-5 to TRBJ2-1; perhaps D is TRBD1 or TRBD2 (5 bases each). Trimming removed 2 bases from V and 9 bases from J, with 5 bases in between. Germline CDR1 and CDR2: MNHEY and SVGAGI. The CDR3 covers 11 residues. The CDR3 nucleotides are TGTGCCAGCAGTTACGGGGGTGAGCAGTTCTTC. This translates into CASSYGGEQFF.